The source of this T cell receptor (beta chain) is a study of regulatory T cells in long-lasting Graves disease. The V gene lost 2 bases and the J gene lost 1 base, with 16 bases spanning the gap. The CDR3 spans 17 residues. Germline V gene data show CDR1 as SGHNT and CDR2 as YYREEE (reference sequence). Building of the TCR beta libraries involved iRepertoire HTBI primers and Arm-PCR of CDR3 regions. MiXCR, run by TCRdb on the multiplex PCR reads, gives a single entry per CDR3 protein. Among 350,000 to 400,000 distinct CDR3 sequences listed, roughly a sixth were seen once. In the case of this clonotype: Its target is unknown.

Indicated time point: newly diagnosed GD, antithyroid drugs for less than 3 months. The authors made the TCR library using RNA they extracted from PBMCs. Study conclusions and caveats: Persistent patients shared more public clonotypes (over 2,500) than new patients (more than 900). Study was limited to peripheral blood, excluding thyroid tissue.

This TCR was recovered from a female donor with Graves disease. The sequenced sample was peripheral blood mononuclear cells (PBMCs), obtained at new diagnosis, from a patient treated with antithyroid drugs. V usage is TRBV5-4 and J usage is TRBJ2-4; D unresolved. CDR3 residues: CASSFLEPKTAKNIQYF. The CDR3 DNA follows: TGTGCCAGCAGCTTTTTAGAACCCAAGACGGCCAAAAACATTCAGTACTTC.